What follows are 30 T cell receptor beta chains derived from one specimen sequenced in a study of shared clonotypes between healthy human individuals. The data were produced by immunoSEQ multiplex PCR, yet TCRdb's version contains in-frame clones alone and is incomplete. The repertoire includes some 2 million clones, 90% to 95% of them detected once, and 0.1% to 0.15% sits in the top ten. The sample consisted of naive CD4+ T cells sorted from blood. The subset: CD45RA+ positively selected. The source is a man aged 18-30 years in good health.

As to this clone: Other DNA sequences in the sample encode the same CDR3. This CDR3 is CASSPPNYGYTF. CDR3 DNA: TGTGCCAGCAGTCCCCCTAACTATGGCTACACCTTC. The chain is built from TRBV28 and TRBJ1-2, with unresolved D. V was pared by 5 bases and J by 0 bases, with 4 bases between. Germline V lookup: CDR1 MDHEN, CDR2 SYDVKM. This CDR3 region has 12 residues.

V is TRBV5-6 and J is TRBJ2-2; no reliable D call. The V gene lost 1 base and the J gene lost 5 bases, with 15 bases spanning the gap. This CDR3 is 16 amino acids long. Germline lookup yields CDR1 SGHDT and CDR2 YYEEEE. The CDR3 DNA sequence: TGTGCCAGCAGCTTGCCCGGCCTGGCGGTAACCGGGGAGCTGTTTTTT. Translated: CASSLPGLAVTGELFF.

This chain connects TRBV11-3 to TRBJ2-2; D call uncertain. The V and J ends lost 5 bases and 1 base respectively, with 14 bases between them. In germline, CDR1 is SGHNT, CDR2 YENEEA. This CDR3 is 16 amino acids long. The CDR3 sequence: CASSPPRGGNTGELFF. The CDR3 DNA sequence: TGTGCCAGCAGCCCCCCCCGAGGCGGGAACACCGGGGAGCTGTTTTTT.

The V and J genes are TRBV10-3 and TRBJ1-5; no clear D. Germline V CDR1 and CDR2: ENHRY, SYGVKD. The CDR3 runs to 13 residues. V lost 6 bases and J lost 3, with 9 bases in between. In DNA, the CDR3 is TGTGCCATCAGGGAAAGATTCAATCAGCCCCAGCATTTT. Amino acid sequence: CAIRERFNQPQHF.

The chain is built from TRBV9 and TRBJ1-2; TRBD1 is a possible D gene (5 bases). CDR1 is SGDLS and CDR2 is YYNGEE in the germline V gene. The CDR3 extends over 14 amino acids. V lost 0 bases to trimming and J lost 7 bases, with 13 bases between them. As DNA, the CDR3 is TGTGCCAGCAGCGTAGCTTCCAGGGAGGGTGGCTACACCTTC. Translation gives CASSVASREGGYTF.

J is TRBJ1-5 and V is TRBV7-3; 9 bases are a match to TRBD1. V lost 4 bases and J lost 7; bases outside the gene matches: 14. Germline loops: CDR1 SGHTA, CDR2 FQGTGA. The CDR3 has 17 residues. CDR3 residues: CASSSNLRDRVSQPQHF. CDR3 nucleotides: TGTGCCAGCAGCTCAAACCTCCGGGACAGGGTATCGCAGCCCCAGCATTTT. Based on the CDR3 plus reference TRBV7-3 and TRBJ1-5, the full variable domain is GAGVSQTPSNKVTEKGKYVELRCDPISGHTALYWYRQSLGQGPEFLIYFQGTGAADDSGLPNDRFFAVRPEGSVSTLKIQRTERGDSAVYLCASSSNLRDRVSQPQHFGDGTRLSIL.

The chain recombines TRBV9 with TRBJ1-6; 11 nucleotides align to TRBD1. From germline, CDR1 is SGDLS and CDR2 YYNGEE. This CDR3 is 14 amino acids long. J was trimmed by 14 bases and V by 0 bases; bases with no gene match: 4. The CDR3 region has the DNA TGTGCCAGCAGCGTAGCTCGGGACAGGGGGACCCTCCACTTT. Translation: CASSVARDRGTLHF. The variable domain in full, with the rest retrieved from reference TRBV9 and TRBJ1-6, is DSGVTQTPKHLITATGQRVTLRCSPRSGDLSVYWYQQSLDQGLQFLIQYYNGEERAKGNILERFSAQQFPDLHSELNLSSLELGDSALYFCASSVARDRGTLHFGNGTRLTVT.

This chain links TRBV5-1 with TRBJ2-2; TRBD2 matches 9 bases. The CDR3 covers 15 residues. The germline gives CDR1 SGHRS, CDR2 YFSETQ. With 4 bases clipped from V and 7 bases from J, the junction kept 8 bases outside the gene matches. The DNA for the CDR3 is TGCGCCAGCAGCCCGGGACTAGCCTTCAGCGGGGAGCTGTTTTTT. Its protein is CASSPGLAFSGELFF. The full variable domain, its missing parts supplied by reference TRBV5-1 and TRBJ2-2, is KAGVTQTPRYLIKTRGQQVTLSCSPISGHRSVSWYQQTPGQGLQFLFEYFSETQRNKGNFPGRFSGRQFSNSRSEMNVSTLELGDSALYLCASSPGLAFSGELFFGEGSRLTVL.

The J gene is TRBJ2-7, the V gene TRBV14; no clear D. The length of the CDR3 is 12 residues. Germline V gene lookup returns CDR1 SGHDN and CDR2 FVKESK. The V end was cut by 0 bases, the J end by 9 bases, with 9 bases between. The CDR3 here is CASSQDRKLQYF. The CDR3 nucleotides read TGTGCCAGCAGCCAAGATAGAAAGTTGCAGTACTTC.

This chain links TRBV9 with TRBJ1-4, with 7 nucleotides matching TRBD1. Germline V gives CDR1 SGDLS, CDR2 YYNGEE. The CDR3 has 13 residues. After removal of 2 bases from V and 6 bases from J, the junction contained 1 base not matched to a gene. The CDR3 loop is CASSVTGDEKLFF. DNA of the CDR3: TGTGCCAGCAGCGTCACAGGGGATGAAAAACTGTTTTTT.

J is TRBJ1-2 and V is TRBV5-1; perhaps TRBD1 as D (5 bases). This CDR3 has 14 amino acids. The V and J ends lost 0 bases and 3 bases respectively, with 9 bases between them. Germline values: CDR1 SGHRS, CDR2 YFSETQ. The CDR3 bases are TGCGCCAGCAGCTTGGACAGGATTGACTATGGCTACACCTTC. Encoded protein: CASSLDRIDYGYTF.

The chain couples TRBV6-6 to TRBJ2-1, with 8 bases that match TRBD1. The germline CDR1 and CDR2 sequences are MNHNY and SVGAGI (reference sequence). The trim removed 0 bases at V and 7 bases at J, leaving 5 bases unmatched. The CDR3 totals 15 residues. CDR3: CASSYSQGAGNEQFF. The CDR3 coding sequence is TGTGCCAGCAGTTACTCGCAGGGGGCAGGGAATGAGCAGTTCTTC.

The gene calls are TRBV6-4 and TRBJ1-3; 8 nucleotides agree with TRBD1. The CDR3 spans 16 residues. V lost 7 bases to trimming and J lost 2 bases; unmatched junction nucleotides: 10. CDR1 is MRHNA, CDR2 SNTAGT, per germline. This CDR3 is CASNNFRGRAGNTIYF. The CDR3 DNA sequence: TGTGCCAGCAATAACTTCAGGGGGCGGGCTGGAAACACCATATATTTT.

This clone was counted once. The chain links TRBV19 to TRBJ2-3, with D unclear. The CDR3 totals 15 residues. The germline gives CDR1 LNHDA, CDR2 SQIVND (reference sequence). V lost 2 bases to trimming and J lost 1 base, with 10 bases between them. The CDR3 nucleotides read TGTGCCAGTAGTATAATAGCTGCGGGCACAGATACGCAGTATTTT. Protein: CASSIIAAGTDTQYF.

V is TRBV10-3 and J is TRBJ2-7; 7 bases are a match to TRBD2. CDR3 size: 17 residues. The junction had 11 bases not matched to a gene; V was cut back by 2 bases and J by 1 base. Germline lookup yields CDR1 ENHRY and CDR2 SYGVKD. The CDR3 here is CAISEPLGGANSYEQYF. The DNA of the CDR3 is TGTGCCATCAGTGAGCCATTGGGAGGGGCTAATTCCTACGAGCAGTACTTC.

This clone was recorded once. J is TRBJ1-1 and V is TRBV6-5, with 7 bases matching TRBD1. Germline CDR1 and CDR2: MNHEY and SVGAGI. The CDR3 covers 15 residues. The V segment lost 2 bases and the J segment 0 bases; nucleotides outside the gene matches: 3. The CDR3 DNA is TGTGCCAGCAGTTACAGGGGACAGTTGAACACTGAAGCTTTCTTT. As protein: CASSYRGQLNTEAFF.

This clone has just a few counts. The gene calls are TRBV7-6 and TRBJ1-2; TRBD1 matches 8 bases. The germline V gene has CDR1 SGHVS and CDR2 FNYEAQ. After removal of 5 bases from V and 5 bases from J, the junction contained 10 bases not matched to a gene. CDR3 length: 15 amino acids. CDR3 in DNA: TGTGCCAGCAGCCCTACACGGACAGGGCAATATGGCTACACCTTC. It yields the protein CASSPTRTGQYGYTF.

V is TRBV7-8 and J is TRBJ1-3, with D hard to call. From germline, CDR1 is SGHVS and CDR2 FQNEAQ. V was clipped by 1 base and J by 4 bases, with 8 bases between them. The CDR3 is made up of 14 amino acids. The CDR3 reads CASSLGQEGNTIYF. CDR3 DNA: TGTGCCAGCAGCTTAGGTCAGGAAGGAAACACCATATATTTT.

The V call is TRBV27, the J call TRBJ2-1, with TRBD2 identical over 14 bases. The V gene end was trimmed by 5 bases and the J gene end by 9 bases; junction bases not matched to a gene: 6. CDR3 length: 15 residues. The V gene's germline CDR1 is MNHEY and CDR2 SMNVEV (reference sequence). The CDR3 bases are TGTGCCAGCAGTGCGGGACTAGCGGGAGTGGGTGAGCAGTTCTTC. This encodes CASSAGLAGVGEQFF.

The chain links TRBV5-5 to TRBJ1-4; 9 bases fit TRBD1. CDR1 is SGHKS, CDR2 YYEKEE, per germline (reference sequence). This CDR3 is built from 17 residues. J lost 4 bases, V lost 2 bases, and 9 bases had no gene match. The CDR3 here is CASSFAPPTGGNEKLFF. In nucleotides, the CDR3 is TGTGCCAGCAGCTTCGCGCCCCCGACAGGGGGTAATGAAAAACTGTTTTTT.

This chain joins TRBV27 and TRBJ2-7, with 9 bases matching TRBD1. Germline lookup yields CDR1 MNHEY and CDR2 SMNVEV (reference sequence). The CDR3 has 15 residues. Trimming removed 3 bases from V and 4 bases from J; junction bases left unmatched: 7. In DNA form, the CDR3 reads TGTGCCAGCAGTTTGGAACAGGGGGCGAGATACGAGCAGTACTTC. The encoded protein is CASSLEQGARYEQYF.

This chain uses TRBV15 with TRBJ2-1, with D maybe TRBD1 (5 bases). CDR3 length: 15 residues. The V gene lost 0 bases and the J gene lost 0 bases, with 6 bases spanning the gap. CDR1 is LNHNV, CDR2 YYDKDF, per germline (reference sequence). The CDR3 is CATSRDDSSYNEQFF. The CDR3 DNA sequence: TGTGCCACCAGCAGAGACGACAGCTCCTACAATGAGCAGTTCTTC.

On this clone: The sample has other DNA sequences that encode this CDR3 too. The V call is TRBV19, the J call TRBJ2-7; TRBD2 might be the D (5 bases). Germline V gene lookup returns CDR1 LNHDA and CDR2 SQIVND (reference sequence). There are 14 residues in the CDR3. V lost 0 bases to trimming and J lost 2 bases, with 8 bases between them. The CDR3 reads CASSIEEGTYEQYF. CDR3 coding DNA: TGTGCCAGTAGTATAGAAGAGGGCACCTACGAGCAGTACTTC. Full variable domain (remainder filled in from reference TRBV19 and TRBJ2-7): DGGITQSPKYLFRKEGQNVTLSCEQNLNHDAMYWYRQDPGQGLRLIYYSQIVNDFQKGDIAEGYSVSREKKESFPLTVTSAQKNPTAFYLCASSIEEGTYEQYFGPGTRLTVT.

This rearrangement joins TRBV6-6 to TRBJ2-4, with D unresolved. This CDR3 has 15 residues. V was pared by 8 bases and J by 0 bases, with 14 bases between. CDR1 MNHNY and CDR2 SVGAGI come from the germline V gene (reference sequence). CDR3 amino acids: CASATWETAKNIQYF. The CDR3 DNA is TGTGCCAGCGCAACCTGGGAAACAGCCAAAAACATTCAGTACTTC.

The gene calls are TRBV7-9 and TRBJ2-7; the match to TRBD2 covers 8 bases. Germline V CDR1 and CDR2: SEHNR, FQNEAQ (reference sequence). The trim removed 1 base at V and 1 base at J, leaving 3 bases unmatched. The CDR3 covers 15 residues. Written as DNA, the CDR3 is TGTGCCAGCAGCTTAGGCCCTAGCGGGTCCTACGAGCAGTACTTC. This encodes CASSLGPSGSYEQYF.

The chain combines TRBV6-6 with TRBJ1-5; no clear D. There are 14 residues in the CDR3. V was shortened by 6 bases and J by 2 bases, with 11 bases between the two germline ends. Germline CDR1 and CDR2: MNHNY and SVGAGI (reference sequence). CDR3 amino acids: CASSPHGGNQPQHF. The DNA of the CDR3 is TGTGCCAGCAGCCCCCACGGGGGCAATCAGCCCCAGCATTTT.

The chain recombines TRBV9 with TRBJ2-1; D is possibly TRBD2 (6 bases). The CDR3 is made up of 14 amino acids. The V gene lost 4 bases and the J gene lost 5 bases, with 13 bases spanning the gap. Germline V gives CDR1 SGDLS, CDR2 YYNGEE. The CDR3 protein is CASSLGLADNEQFF. CDR3 in DNA: TGTGCCAGCAGCCTAGGGTTAGCGGACAATGAGCAGTTCTTC.

The chain uses TRBV28 and TRBJ2-3; 8 bases align to TRBD1. Germline V gives CDR1 MDHEN, CDR2 SYDVKM. V dropped 6 bases and J dropped 0; count of bases not matched to a gene: 8. CDR3 length equals 16 residues. CDR3 nucleotides: TGTGCCAGCAGCCTCAGGGGGCTGGTGAGCACAGATACGCAGTATTTT. Protein product: CASSLRGLVSTDTQYF.

This clone was detected once. This rearrangement joins TRBV19 to TRBJ2-7; no definite D call. The CDR3 covers 12 residues. V was trimmed by 7 bases and J by 3 bases, leaving 10 bases between them. Germline V CDR1 and CDR2: LNHDA, SQIVND (reference sequence). The CDR3 region is CASKERDYEQYF. DNA for the CDR3: TGTGCCAGTAAGGAGCGAGACTACGAGCAGTACTTC.

This chain connects TRBV5-3 to TRBJ1-5; possible D gene TRBD1, 5 bases. TRBV5-3 is treated as an ORF (open reading frame) with a function not yet certain. The CDR3 has 13 residues. Between the trimmed V and J ends, which lost 2 bases and 7 bases, there was a span of 10 bases. In DNA, the CDR3 is TGTGCCAGAAGCTTAACAGGCGGGCAGCCCCAGCATTTT. Translating gives CARSLTGGQPQHF.